This T cell receptor beta chain emerged from a study of cytomegalovirus exposure and HLA in healthy donors. The CDR3 spans 12 residues. Germline CDR1 MDHEN, CDR2 SYDVKM. With 6 bases removed from V and 0 bases from J, the gap between germline ends came to 5 bases. PCR was performed using 60 Vbeta and 13 Jbeta primers. Repertoires were generated with immunoSEQ multiplex PCR, while TCRdb's copy carries only in-frame clones and drops some. Among more than 85,000 clones, about 80% were seen once, and the ten largest hold under 3%. Although they were nominally healthy when sampled, donors likely had unrecorded immune exposures.

This receptor was identified in a woman in her fifties or sixties in good health and CMV-seropositive. The chain is built from TRBV28 and TRBJ1-1; D gene unclear. The sequencing sample was made of PBMCs. This CDR3 is CASREVNTEAFF. Written as DNA, the CDR3 is TGTGCCAGCAGGGAGGTGAACACTGAAGCTTTCTTT.